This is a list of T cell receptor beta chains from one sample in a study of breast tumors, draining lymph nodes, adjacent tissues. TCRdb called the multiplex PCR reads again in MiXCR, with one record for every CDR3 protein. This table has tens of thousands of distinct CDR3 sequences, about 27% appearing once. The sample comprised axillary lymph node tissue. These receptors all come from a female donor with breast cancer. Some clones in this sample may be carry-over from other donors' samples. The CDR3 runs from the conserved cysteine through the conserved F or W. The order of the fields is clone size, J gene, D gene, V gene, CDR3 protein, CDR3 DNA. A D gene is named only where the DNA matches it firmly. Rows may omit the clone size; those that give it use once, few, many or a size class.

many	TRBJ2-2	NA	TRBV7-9	CASSPGGGSRAGELFF	TGTGCCAGCAGCCCCGGTGGAGGGAGTCGAGCCGGGGAGCTGTTTTTT
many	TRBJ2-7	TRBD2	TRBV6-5	CASSYSGTSGAYEQYF	TGTGCCAGCAGTTACTCCGGCACTAGCGGCGCCTACGAGCAGTACTTC
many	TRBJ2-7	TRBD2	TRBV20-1	CSAPIAGDGEQYF	TGCAGTGCACCGATAGCGGGAGATGGCGAGCAGTACTTC
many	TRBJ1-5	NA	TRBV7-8	CASSGGGIGQPQHF	TGTGCCAGCTCCGGAGGGGGAATTGGTCAGCCCCAGCATTTT
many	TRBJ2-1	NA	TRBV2	CASSEYNEQFF	TGTGCCAGCAGTGAGTACAATGAGCAGTTCTTC
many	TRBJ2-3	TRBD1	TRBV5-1	CASNRGQADTQYF	TGCGCCAGCAACAGGGGACAGGCAGATACGCAGTATTTT
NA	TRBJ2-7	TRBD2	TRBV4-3	CASSQGWTSGGYEQYF	TGCGCCAGCAGCCAAGGGTGGACTAGCGGGGGGTACGAGCAGTACTTC
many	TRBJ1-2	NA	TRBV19	CASSIAGANYGYTF	TGTGCCAGTAGTATAGCAGGGGCTAACTATGGCTACACCTTC
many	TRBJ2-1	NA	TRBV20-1	CSVGLEYNEQFF	TGCAGTGTAGGCCTAGAATACAATGAGCAGTTCTTC
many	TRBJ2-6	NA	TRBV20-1	CSASPTRPSGANVLTF	TGCAGTGCTTCCCCGACCAGGCCGTCTGGGGCCAACGTCCTGACTTTC
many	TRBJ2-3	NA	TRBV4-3	CASSQEAYGISDTQYF	TGCGCCAGCAGCCAAGAGGCATATGGGATCTCAGATACGCAGTATTTT
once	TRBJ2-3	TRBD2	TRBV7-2	CASSILAGRRDTQYF	TGTGCCAGCAGCATATTAGCGGGGAGACGGGATACGCAGTATTTT
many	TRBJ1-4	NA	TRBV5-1	CASSLDFPGKLFF	TGCGCCAGCAGCTTGGATTTTCCGGGAAAACTGTTTTTT
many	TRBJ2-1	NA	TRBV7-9	CASSLSTLNEQFF	TGTGCCAGCAGCTTGAGCACCCTCAATGAGCAGTTCTTC
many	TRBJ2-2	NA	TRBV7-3	CASSLTRTGELFF	TGTGCCAGCAGCTTAACTAGGACCGGGGAGCTGTTTTTT
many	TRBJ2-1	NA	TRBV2	CARGGGGPYNEQFF	TGTGCCAGGGGGGGAGGGGGCCCCTACAATGAGCAGTTCTTC
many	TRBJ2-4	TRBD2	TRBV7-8	CASSLSGSVNIQYF	TGTGCCAGCAGCTTAAGCGGGAGTGTAAACATTCAGTACTTC
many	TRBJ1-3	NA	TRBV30	CAWKRYSGNTIYF	TGTGCCTGGAAGCGGTACTCTGGAAACACCATATATTTT
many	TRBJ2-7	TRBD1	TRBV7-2	CASSRDRSSYEQYF	TGTGCCAGCAGCCGGGACAGGAGCTCCTACGAGCAGTACTTC
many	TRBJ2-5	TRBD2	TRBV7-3	CASSPSSGSETQYF	TGTGCCAGCAGCCCGTCGAGCGGGAGCGAGACCCAGTACTTC
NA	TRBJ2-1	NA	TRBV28	CASSKLVGEQFF	TGTGCCAGCAGCAAACTAGTGGGTGAGCAGTTCTTC
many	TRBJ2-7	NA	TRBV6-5	CASSYTQSNEQYF	TGTGCCAGCAGTTACACACAATCCAACGAGCAGTACTTC